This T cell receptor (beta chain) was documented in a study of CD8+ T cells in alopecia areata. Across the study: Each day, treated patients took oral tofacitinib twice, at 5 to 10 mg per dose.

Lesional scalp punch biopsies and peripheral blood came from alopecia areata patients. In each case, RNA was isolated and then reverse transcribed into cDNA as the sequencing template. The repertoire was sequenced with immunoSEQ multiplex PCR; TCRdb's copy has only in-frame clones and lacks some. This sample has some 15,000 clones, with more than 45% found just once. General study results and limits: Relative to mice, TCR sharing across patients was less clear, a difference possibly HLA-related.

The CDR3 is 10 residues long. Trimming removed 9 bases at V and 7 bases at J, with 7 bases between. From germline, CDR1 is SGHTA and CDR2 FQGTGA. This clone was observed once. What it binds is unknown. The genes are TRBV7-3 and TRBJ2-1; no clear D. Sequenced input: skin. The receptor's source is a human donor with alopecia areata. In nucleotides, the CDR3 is TGTGCCAGGAAGAAAAATGAGCAGTTCTTC. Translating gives CARKKNEQFF.